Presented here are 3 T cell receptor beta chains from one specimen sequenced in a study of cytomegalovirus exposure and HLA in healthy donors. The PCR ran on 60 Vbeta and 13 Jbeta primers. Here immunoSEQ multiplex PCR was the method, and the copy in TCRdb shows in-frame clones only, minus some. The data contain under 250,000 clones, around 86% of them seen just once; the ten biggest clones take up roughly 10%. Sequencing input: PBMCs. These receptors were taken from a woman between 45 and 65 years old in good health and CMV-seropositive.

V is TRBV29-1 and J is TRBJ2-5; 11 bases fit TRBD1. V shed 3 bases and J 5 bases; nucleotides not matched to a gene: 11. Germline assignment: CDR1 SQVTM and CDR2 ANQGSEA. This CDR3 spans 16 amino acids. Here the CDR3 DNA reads TGCAGCGTTGACCCCATTGGACAGGGGGCTTATGAGACCCAGTACTTC. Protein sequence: CSVDPIGQGAYETQYF.

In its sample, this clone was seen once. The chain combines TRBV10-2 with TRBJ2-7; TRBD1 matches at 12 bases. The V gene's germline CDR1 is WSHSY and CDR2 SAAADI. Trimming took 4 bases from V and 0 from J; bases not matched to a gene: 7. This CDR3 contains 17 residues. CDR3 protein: CASSGGQGALRSYEQYF. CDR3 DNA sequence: TGCGCCAGCAGTGGGGGACAGGGGGCCCTACGCTCCTACGAGCAGTACTTC.

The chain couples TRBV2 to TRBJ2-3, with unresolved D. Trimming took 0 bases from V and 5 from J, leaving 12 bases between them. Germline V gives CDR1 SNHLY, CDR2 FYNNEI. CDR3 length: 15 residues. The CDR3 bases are TGTGCCAGCAGTGAAGCGGTTGCTGAGTTAGATACGCAGTATTTT. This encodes CASSEAVAELDTQYF.